The rows below give T cell receptor beta chains drawn from one sample of a study of T cell responses to AZD1222 COVID-19 vaccine. Using immunoSEQ multiplex PCR, the repertoire was profiled, and TCRdb retains in-frame clones only, with some absent. The data show around 130,000 clones, 86% seen once. Sequences were derived from peripheral blood, sampled on day 0 of AZD1222 vaccination. Every receptor here comes from an adult in good health. CDR3s include the opening cysteine and the closing phenylalanine or tryptophan. A D gene is named only where the DNA matches it firmly. The size entry is marked missing in some rows and otherwise reads once, few, many or a size class.

abundance,d_gene,v_gene,len,j_gene,CDR3aa,CDR3nt
once,.,TRBV25-1,12,TRBJ1-6,CASSGYGSPLHF,TGTGCCAGCAGTGGATACGGTTCACCCCTCCACTTT
.,.,TRBV6-5,14,TRBJ1-1,CASRGRFMNTEAFF,TGTGCCAGCAGAGGACGTTTCATGAACACTGAAGCTTTCTTT
.,TRBD1,TRBV2,13,TRBJ2-7,CASSYQGAEEQYF,TGTGCCAGCAGTTACCAGGGGGCGGAAGAGCAGTACTTC
once,.,TRBV30,13,TRBJ1-2,CAWNQGMVYGYTF,TGTGCCTGGAATCAGGGTATGGTCTATGGCTACACCTTC
.,.,TRBV7-8,13,TRBJ2-7,CASSVRDRYEQYF,TGTGCCAGCAGCGTCAGGGACCGCTACGAGCAGTACTTC
.,.,TRBV29-1,13,TRBJ1-4,CSVEDWTNEKLFF,TGCAGCGTTGAAGACTGGACTAATGAAAAACTGTTTTTT
.,TRBD1,TRBV7-2,15,TRBJ2-3,CASSRDRATPDTQYF,TGTGCCAGCAGCCGCGACAGGGCCACCCCAGATACGCAGTATTTT
.,TRBD1,TRBV19,17,TRBJ1-1,CASSKRRTGTLNTEAFF,TGTGCCAGTAGTAAACGGAGGACAGGGACGCTGAACACTGAAGCTTTCTTT
.,.,TRBV19,15,TRBJ1-1,CASSPTGGDLSEAFF,TGTGCCAGTAGTCCGACGGGGGGTGATCTATCTGAAGCTTTCTTT
.,TRBD1,TRBV18,15,TRBJ2-7,CASSGDRRSSYEQYF,TGTGCCAGCTCAGGGGACAGGAGGAGCTCCTACGAGCAGTACTTC
.,.,TRBV7-9,17,TRBJ1-3,CASSLRAAPSSGNTIYF,TGTGCCAGCAGCCTGAGGGCAGCCCCTAGCTCTGGAAACACCATATATTTT
.,.,TRBV4-3,13,TRBJ2-7,CASSQYGASEQYF,TGCGCCAGCAGCCAATATGGGGCCAGCGAGCAGTACTTC
.,.,TRBV6-2/TRBV6-3,15,TRBJ1-5,CASSYLQGGNQPQHF,TGTGCCAGCAGTTACTTACAGGGCGGCAATCAGCCCCAGCATTTT
.,TRBD2,TRBV27,18,TRBJ2-6,CASSSRGGVGTGANVLTF,TGTGCCAGCAGTTCCCGGGGAGGGGTAGGGACTGGGGCCAACGTCCTGACTTTC
.,.,TRBV7-2,13,TRBJ1-2,CASILDSFYGYTF,TGTGCCAGCATCCTGGACAGTTTCTATGGCTACACCTTC
.,.,TRBV5-1,15,TRBJ2-2,CASSPGTTNTGELFF,TGCGCCAGCAGCCCCGGGACCACGAACACCGGGGAGCTGTTTTTT
.,TRBD1,TRBV27,15,TRBJ2-3,CASRDRGRVTDTQYF,TGTGCCAGCAGGGACAGGGGGCGCGTAACAGATACGCAGTATTTT
.,.,TRBV28,12,TRBJ2-7,CASRPSAGEQYF,TGTGCCAGCAGACCCTCGGCGGGCGAGCAGTACTTC
.,.,TRBV5-1,13,TRBJ1-2,CASSLIGHLGYTF,TGCGCCAGCAGCTTGATTGGACACTTGGGCTACACCTTC
many,.,TRBV10-1,14,TRBJ2-7,CASSPGATGYEQYF,TGCGCCAGCAGTCCGGGGGCGACAGGATACGAGCAGTACTTC
.,TRBD2,TRBV11-2,16,TRBJ2-1,CASSLKTSGSNNEQFF,TGTGCCAGCAGCTTAAAAACTAGCGGGAGCAACAATGAGCAGTTCTTC